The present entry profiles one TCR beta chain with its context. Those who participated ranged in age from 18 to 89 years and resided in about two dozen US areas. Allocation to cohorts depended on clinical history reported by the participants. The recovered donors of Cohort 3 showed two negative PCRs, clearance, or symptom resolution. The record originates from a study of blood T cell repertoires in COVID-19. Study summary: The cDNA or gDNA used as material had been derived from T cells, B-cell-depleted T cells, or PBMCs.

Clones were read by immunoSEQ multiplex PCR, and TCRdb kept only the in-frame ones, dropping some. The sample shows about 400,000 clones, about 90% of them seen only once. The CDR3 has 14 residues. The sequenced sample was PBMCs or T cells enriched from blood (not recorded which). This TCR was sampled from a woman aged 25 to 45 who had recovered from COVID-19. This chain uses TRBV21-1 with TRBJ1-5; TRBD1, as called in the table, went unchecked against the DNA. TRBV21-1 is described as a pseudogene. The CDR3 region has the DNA TGTGCCAGGCTTGAGGGACAGGGACTTCAGCCCCAGCATTTT. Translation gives CARLEGQGLQPQHF.